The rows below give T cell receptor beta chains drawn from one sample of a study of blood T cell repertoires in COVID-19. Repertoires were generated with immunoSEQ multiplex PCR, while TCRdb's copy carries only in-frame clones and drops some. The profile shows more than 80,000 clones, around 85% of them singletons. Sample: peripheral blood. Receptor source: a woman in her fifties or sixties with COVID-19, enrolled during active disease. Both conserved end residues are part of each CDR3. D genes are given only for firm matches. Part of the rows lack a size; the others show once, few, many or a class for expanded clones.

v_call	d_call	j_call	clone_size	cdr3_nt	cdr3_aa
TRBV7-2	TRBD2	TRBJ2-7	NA	TGTGCCAGCAGCTTGACAGCGGGGGGGCAGTACGAGCAGTACTTC	CASSLTAGGQYEQYF
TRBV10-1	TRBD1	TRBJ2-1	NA	TGCGCCAGCAGCCAAGGACAGGGAAGGTACAATGAGCAGTTCTTC	CASSQGQGRYNEQFF
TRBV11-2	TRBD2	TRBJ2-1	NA	TGTGCCAGCAGCTCCCCCCCGGGCTTAGCGGGGGCCTACAATGAGCAGTTCTTC	CASSSPPGLAGAYNEQFF
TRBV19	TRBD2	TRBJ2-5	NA	TGTGCCAGTAGTATGGGTTTCGGGAGGGGAGAGACCCAGTACTTC	CASSMGFGRGETQYF
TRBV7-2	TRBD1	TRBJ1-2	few	TGTGCCAGCAGCCCACATATGGGGACAGGCTATGGCTACACCTTC	CASSPHMGTGYGYTF
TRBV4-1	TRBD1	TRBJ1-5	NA	TGCGCCAGCAGCCAAGATTCCGGGACAGGGTTTGTTCAGCCCCAGCATTTT	CASSQDSGTGFVQPQHF
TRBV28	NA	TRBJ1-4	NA	TGTGCCAGCAGTTTATGGCTGGGCAGCAGGGGTGAAAAACTGTTTTTT	CASSLWLGSRGEKLFF
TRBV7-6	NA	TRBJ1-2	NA	TGTGCCAGCAGCCCCCCTGGCGGGTTCGACTCAGGAGGCTACACCTTC	CASSPPGGFDSGGYTF
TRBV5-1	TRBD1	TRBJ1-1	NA	TGCGCCAGCAGCTCGTACTACCGACAGGGCGGGACTGAAGCTTTCTTT	CASSSYYRQGGTEAFF
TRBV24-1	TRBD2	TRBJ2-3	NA	TGTGCCACCAAGGCTAGCGGTAGCACAGATACGCAGTATTTT	CATKASGSTDTQYF
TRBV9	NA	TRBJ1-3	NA	TGTGCCAGCAGCGAGCACCTTGGAAACACCATATATTTT	CASSEHLGNTIYF
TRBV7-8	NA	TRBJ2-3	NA	TGTGCCAGCAGCTTAGGGGGGGGCGGCACAGATACGCAGTATTTT	CASSLGGGGTDTQYF
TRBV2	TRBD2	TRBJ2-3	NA	TGTGCCAGCAGAGACCAAAGCGGGGGGGTAACAGATACGCAGTATTTT	CASRDQSGGVTDTQYF
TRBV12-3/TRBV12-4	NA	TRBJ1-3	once	TGTGCCAGCAGTTTCGGGGGGAACACCATATATTTT	CASSFGGNTIYF
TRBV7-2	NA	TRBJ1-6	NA	TGTGCCAGCAGTTTCAGGGAAAATTCACCCCTCCACTTT	CASSFRENSPLHF
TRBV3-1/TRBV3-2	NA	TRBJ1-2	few	TGTGCCAGCAGCCAAGGGCAGAAGAACTATGGCTACACCTTC	CASSQGQKNYGYTF
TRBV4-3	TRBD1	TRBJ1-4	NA	TGCGCCAGCAGCCAAGGGACAGGGGGCGGGGAAAAACTGTTTTTT	CASSQGTGGGEKLFF
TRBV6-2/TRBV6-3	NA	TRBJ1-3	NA	TGTGCCAGCAGTTTCCTCCGCTCTGGAAACACCATATATTTT	CASSFLRSGNTIYF
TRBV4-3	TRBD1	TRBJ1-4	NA	TGCGCCAGCAGCCGCGGGACAGGTGCTGGTGAAAAACTGTTTTTT	CASSRGTGAGEKLFF
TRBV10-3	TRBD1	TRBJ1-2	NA	TGTGCCATCAGCCCTTCTGACAGGGTCGTGACCTTC	CAISPSDRVVTF
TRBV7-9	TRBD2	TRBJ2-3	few	TGTGCCAGCAGCTTAGGCCTAGCGGGAGGACAGGATACGCAGTATTTT	CASSLGLAGGQDTQYF
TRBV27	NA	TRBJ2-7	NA	TGTGCCAGCAGTTTGGGCGTTCAGGGGCAGACCTACGAGCAGTACTTC	CASSLGVQGQTYEQYF
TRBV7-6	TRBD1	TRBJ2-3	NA	TGTGCCAGCAGCCGACAGGGTAGCACAGATACGCAGTATTTT	CASSRQGSTDTQYF
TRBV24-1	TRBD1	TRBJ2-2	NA	TGTGCCACCAGTGATTTGGGACAGGGGGCGTCAGGCACCGGGGAGCTGTTTTTT	CATSDLGQGASGTGELFF
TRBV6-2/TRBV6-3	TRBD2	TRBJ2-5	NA	TGTGCCAGCAGTTCCCACCGGACTAGCGGGGCTGAGACCCAGTACTTC	CASSSHRTSGAETQYF
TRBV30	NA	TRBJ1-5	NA	TGTGCCTGGAGTAGGCAGGTTGGGAATCAGCCCCAGCATTTT	CAWSRQVGNQPQHF
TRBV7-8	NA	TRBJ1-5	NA	TGTGCCAGCAGCTTAGCGTGGCCCCCGGGACAGCCCCAGCATTTT	CASSLAWPPGQPQHF
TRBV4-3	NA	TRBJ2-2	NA	TGCGCCAGCAGCCAAGCCAGGGGCACCGGGGAGCTGTTTTTT	CASSQARGTGELFF
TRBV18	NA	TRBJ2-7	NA	TGTGCCAGCTCGGGGACACTATACGAGCAGTACTTC	CASSGTLYEQYF
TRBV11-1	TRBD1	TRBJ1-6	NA	TGTGCCAGCAGCTCCGACAGGGTTAATTCACCCCTCCACTTT	CASSSDRVNSPLHF
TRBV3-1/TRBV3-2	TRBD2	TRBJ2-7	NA	TGTGCCAGCAGCCATCAGCGGGGGGGCTCCTACGAGCAGTACTTC	CASSHQRGGSYEQYF
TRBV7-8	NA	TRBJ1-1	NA	TGTGCCAGCAGCCGGACGGGTCTTGAAGCTTTCTTT	CASSRTGLEAFF
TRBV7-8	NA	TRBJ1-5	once	TGTGCCAGCAGCTTAGTTACAGATAGCAATCAGCCCCAGCATTTT	CASSLVTDSNQPQHF
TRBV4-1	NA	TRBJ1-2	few	TGCGCCAGCAGCCAAGACTTAGCAATACATGGCTACACCTTC	CASSQDLAIHGYTF
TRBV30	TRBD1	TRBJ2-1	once	TGTGCCTGGAGCGAGGGACAGAGGCAGTTCTTC	CAWSEGQRQFF
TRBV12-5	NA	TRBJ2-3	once	TGTGCTAGTGGCCCTAGCCGCGCTAGCACAGATACGCAGTATTTT	CASGPSRASTDTQYF
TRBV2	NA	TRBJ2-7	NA	TGTGCCAGCGTGCGGGGAGGCTACGAGCAGTACTTC	CASVRGGYEQYF
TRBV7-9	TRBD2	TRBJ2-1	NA	TGTGCCAGTCAATCTACTAGCGGGGGGTTTCTTCGAAATGAGCAGTTCTTC	CASQSTSGGFLRNEQFF
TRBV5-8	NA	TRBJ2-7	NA	TGTGCCAGCAGCAGGAGGGTTTACGAGCAGTACTTC	CASSRRVYEQYF
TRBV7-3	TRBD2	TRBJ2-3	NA	TGTGCCAGCAGCTTAATGGTAGCGGGGGGGCCAGATACGCAGTATTTT	CASSLMVAGGPDTQYF
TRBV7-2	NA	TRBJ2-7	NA	TGTGCCAGCAGCCCTTTAGGGGACGAGCAGTACTTC	CASSPLGDEQYF